A selection of T cell receptor beta chains follows, all from one sample in a study of OX40 agonist ivuxolimab in advanced cancers. Assay: immunoSEQ multiplex PCR; the TCRdb copy retains only in-frame clones and omits some. This sample has about 24,000 clones; less than 90% occur once, and the top ten carry under 20%. The specimen comprised CD4+ or CD8+ T cells sorted from blood, sampled in a trial of the OX40 agonist ivuxolimab. The receptors come from an adult with an advanced solid tumor such as melanoma, head and neck, liver or kidney cancer. Both conserved end residues are part of each CDR3. D genes are given only for firm matches. Expanded clones are given a class, and other clones once, few, many or no size at all.

CASSVGTSGADTQYF,TGTGCCAGCAGCGTAGGGACTAGCGGGGCAGATACGCAGTATTTT,TRBJ2-3,TRBD2,once,TRBV9
CASSLGIGTGELFF,TGTGCCAGCAGCTTAGGGATCGGTACCGGGGAGCTGTTTTTT,TRBJ2-2,-,-,TRBV7-2
CASSQVQGVNTEAFF,TGCGCCAGCAGCCAAGTACAGGGCGTGAACACTGAAGCTTTCTTT,TRBJ1-1,-,-,TRBV4-3
CASSPGQAPPGYTF,TGTGCCAGCTCACCAGGACAGGCACCCCCTGGCTACACCTTC,TRBJ1-2,TRBD1,-,TRBV18
CASSLTSGVVDTQYF,TGCGCCAGCTCTTTGACTAGCGGGGTGGTAGATACGCAGTATTTT,TRBJ2-3,TRBD2,-,TRBV10-2
CASSLRTGLTKNIQYF,TGTGCCAGCAGCCTTAGGACAGGGTTAACCAAAAACATTCAGTACTTC,TRBJ2-4,TRBD1,few,TRBV7-2
CASSEYPYHEQYF,TGTGCCAGCAGTGAATACCCCTACCACGAGCAGTACTTC,TRBJ2-7,-,once,TRBV25-1
CAISDSGGAYNEQFF,TGTGCCATCAGTGATAGCGGGGGGGCCTACAATGAGCAGTTCTTC,TRBJ2-1,TRBD2,-,TRBV10-3
CASSPHAGGVNQETQYF,TGTGCCAGCAGCCCCCATGCGGGAGGAGTCAACCAAGAGACCCAGTACTTC,TRBJ2-5,TRBD2,few,TRBV9
CASSLTVWPDTQYF,TGTGCCAGCAGCTTAACAGTTTGGCCAGATACGCAGTATTTT,TRBJ2-3,-,-,TRBV7-2
CASSPTGTGGGSPLHF,TGTGCCAGCTCACCTACCGGGACAGGGGGTGGTTCACCCCTCCACTTT,TRBJ1-6,TRBD1,-,TRBV18
CASSYSGGDTDTQYF,TGTGCCAGCAGTTACTCGGGAGGCGACACAGATACGCAGTATTTT,TRBJ2-3,-,-,TRBV6-5
CASTGTGGNTIYF,TGTGCCAGCACCGGGACAGGGGGAAACACCATATATTTT,TRBJ1-3,TRBD1,-,TRBV7-3
CACQRTTNEKLFF,TGTGCCTGTCAGAGGACAACTAATGAAAAACTGTTTTTT,TRBJ1-4,-,-,TRBV6-6
CASSLETRTSGGFSDTQYF,TGTGCCAGCAGCCTTGAAACTAGGACTAGCGGGGGGTTCTCGGATACGCAGTATTTT,TRBJ2-3,TRBD2,-,TRBV7-8
CASSPTYLETQYF,TGTGCCAGCAGCCCGACCTACTTAGAGACCCAGTACTTC,TRBJ2-5,-,-,TRBV9
CASSIQGSISPLHF,TGTGCCAGTAGTATACAGGGGAGTATTTCACCCCTCCACTTT,TRBJ1-6,-,-,TRBV19
CASSPGTRGIEQFF,TGTGCCAGCAGCCCGGGGACTCGGGGCATTGAGCAGTTCTTC,TRBJ2-1,-,few,TRBV11-2
CASSQSTGTAYEQYF,TGCGCCAGCAGCCAATCGACCGGGACAGCCTACGAGCAGTACTTC,TRBJ2-7,TRBD1,-,TRBV4-3
CASSRRGLAGPSGRDTQYF,TGTGCCAGCAGCCGCCGCGGACTAGCGGGACCATCGGGGAGAGATACGCAGTATTTT,TRBJ2-3,TRBD2,-,TRBV4-2
CASSQSTGGSGRAGSSYEQYF,TGTGCCAGCAGCCAGTCAACAGGGGGTAGCGGGAGGGCCGGGAGCTCCTACGAGCAGTACTTC,TRBJ2-7,TRBD2,-,TRBV14
CASSQIDRALGNEQFF,TGTGCCAGCAGTCAAATTGACAGGGCGTTAGGGAATGAGCAGTTCTTC,TRBJ2-1,TRBD1,-,TRBV27
CASSPPFGGGQGPDTQYF,TGTGCCAGCAGCCCCCCCTTTGGGGGGGGGCAGGGCCCAGATACGCAGTATTTT,TRBJ2-3,-,-,TRBV5-4
CASSLGGSLGNTIYF,TGTGCCAGCAGTTTAGGTGGATCGCTTGGAAACACCATATATTTT,TRBJ1-3,-,-,TRBV27
CASSVDRAYEQYF,TGTGCCAGTAGTGTGGACAGGGCCTACGAGCAGTACTTC,TRBJ2-7,TRBD1,-,TRBV19
CASRPRWRFHSTDTQYF,TGTGCCAGCCGCCCCCGGTGGCGTTTTCACAGCACAGATACGCAGTATTTT,TRBJ2-3,-,-,TRBV11-2
CASSQGQTRSGGATDTQYF,TGCGCCAGCAGCCAAGGGCAGACTAGGTCGGGGGGGGCCACAGATACGCAGTATTTT,TRBJ2-3,TRBD2,-,TRBV4-3
CASSSRPEDTQYF,TGTGCCAGCAGCTCAAGACCAGAGGATACGCAGTATTTT,TRBJ2-3,-,-,TRBV9
CASSWRQGVYTEAFF,TGCGCCAGCAGCTGGCGACAGGGCGTGTACACTGAAGCTTTCTTT,TRBJ1-1,TRBD1,-,TRBV5-1
CASSSGLAGTYEQYF,TGTGCCAGCAGCTCGGGACTAGCGGGGACCTACGAGCAGTACTTC,TRBJ2-7,TRBD2,few,TRBV11-3
CASSSSPQDGGAEAFF,TGCGCCAGCAGCTCGTCCCCCCAGGATGGGGGGGCTGAAGCTTTCTTT,TRBJ1-1,-,-,TRBV5-1
CASSLGMGLAVHEQYF,TGTGCCAGCAGCTTAGGTATGGGACTAGCGGTCCACGAGCAGTACTTC,TRBJ2-7,TRBD2,-,TRBV13
CASLRGVSTDTQYF,TGTGCCAGCCTACGGGGGGTTAGCACAGATACGCAGTATTTT,TRBJ2-3,TRBD2,-,TRBV2
CASSARLASQGTQYF,TGTGCCAGCAGCGCACGCCTAGCTTCTCAGGGTACGCAGTATTTT,TRBJ2-3,-,-,TRBV7-2
CASSLGLVTEAFF,TGTGCCAGCAGCTTGGGTTTGGTTACTGAAGCTTTCTTT,TRBJ1-1,-,-,TRBV5-6
CASSPGSSNEQYF,TGTGCCAGCAGCCCTGGTAGCTCCAACGAGCAGTACTTC,TRBJ2-7,-,-,TRBV7-2
CASSLVRGGYEQYF,TGTGCCAGCAGCTTAGTCAGGGGCGGGTACGAGCAGTACTTC,TRBJ2-7,-,-,TRBV7-2
CASSASIQGPYGYTF,TGTGCCAGCAGCGCCTCAATCCAGGGACCCTATGGCTACACCTTC,TRBJ1-2,-,-,TRBV9
CASSSGLTDTQYF,TGTGCCAGCAGCTCCGGACTAACCGATACGCAGTATTTT,TRBJ2-3,-,once,TRBV6-5
CASSLYERGPYNEQFF,TGTGCCAGCAGCTTATATGAGCGGGGACCATACAATGAGCAGTTCTTC,TRBJ2-1,TRBD2,few,TRBV13
CASRNWAEGTQYF,TGTGCCAGCCGCAACTGGGCCGAGGGTACGCAGTATTTT,TRBJ2-3,-,once,TRBV27
CASSPLGGPRRQETQYF,TGTGCCAGCAGCCCCCTGGGGGGTCCGCGTCGCCAAGAGACCCAGTACTTC,TRBJ2-5,-,once,TRBV7-8
CASSVAPHGTDTQYF,TGTGCCAGCAGCGTAGCCCCTCACGGCACAGATACGCAGTATTTT,TRBJ2-3,-,-,TRBV9
CATQKRDRGDPTF,TGTGCCACCCAGAAACGGGACAGGGGCGATCCCACCTTC,TRBJ1-2,TRBD1,once,TRBV6-6
CAWSVQGGTDTQYF,TGTGCCTGGAGTGTACAGGGAGGCACAGATACGCAGTATTTT,TRBJ2-3,-,-,TRBV30
CASSPGTSGGTAQETQYF,TGCGCCAGCAGCCCTGGGACTAGCGGGGGGACCGCTCAAGAGACCCAGTACTTC,TRBJ2-5,TRBD2,-,TRBV5-1
CASSPNNPTGANVLTF,TGCGCCAGCAGCCCAAACAACCCAACTGGGGCCAACGTCCTGACTTTC,TRBJ2-6,-,-,TRBV5-1
CASSSRSSYNEQFF,TGTGCCAGCAGCTCCCGAAGCTCCTACAATGAGCAGTTCTTC,TRBJ2-1,-,-,TRBV9
CASSPTGTETQYF,TGTGCCAGCTCACCTACAGGGACGGAGACCCAGTACTTC,TRBJ2-5,-,-,TRBV18
CASSLGPYSNQPQHF,TGTGCCAGCAGCTTGGGACCTTATAGCAATCAGCCCCAGCATTTT,TRBJ1-5,-,-,TRBV5-6
CASSSIPGTGGSHEQYF,TGTGCCAGTAGTTCTATACCCGGGACAGGGGGTTCCCACGAGCAGTACTTC,TRBJ2-7,TRBD1,-,TRBV19
CASSVRLAGAYNEQFF,TGTGCCAGCAGCGTACGGCTAGCGGGGGCCTACAATGAGCAGTTCTTC,TRBJ2-1,TRBD2,-,TRBV9
CASSLGLAGYTDTQYF,TGCGCCAGCAGCTTGGGGCTAGCGGGGTACACAGATACGCAGTATTTT,TRBJ2-3,TRBD2,-,TRBV5-1
CASRGQLNYEQYF,TGTGCCAGCAGGGGACAGCTCAACTACGAGCAGTACTTC,TRBJ2-7,TRBD1,-,TRBV25-1
CASSLNLGETQYF,TGTGCCAGCAGCTTGAACTTGGGGGAGACCCAGTACTTC,TRBJ2-5,-,-,TRBV13